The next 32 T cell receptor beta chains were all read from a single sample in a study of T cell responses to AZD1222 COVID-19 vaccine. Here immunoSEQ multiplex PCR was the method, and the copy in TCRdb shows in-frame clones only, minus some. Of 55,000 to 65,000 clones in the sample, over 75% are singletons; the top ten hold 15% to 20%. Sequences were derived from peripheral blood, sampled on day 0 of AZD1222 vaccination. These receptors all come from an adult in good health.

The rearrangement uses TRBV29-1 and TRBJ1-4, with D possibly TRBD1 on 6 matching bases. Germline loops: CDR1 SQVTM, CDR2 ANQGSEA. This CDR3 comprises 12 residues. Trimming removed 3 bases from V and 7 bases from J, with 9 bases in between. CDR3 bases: TGCAGCGTTGACTTGGGGGCTGAAAAACTGTTTTTT. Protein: CSVDLGAEKLFF.

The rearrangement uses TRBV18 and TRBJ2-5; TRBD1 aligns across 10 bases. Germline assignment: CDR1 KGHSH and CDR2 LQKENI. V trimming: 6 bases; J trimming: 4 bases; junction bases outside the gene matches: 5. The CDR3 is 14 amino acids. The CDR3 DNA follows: TGTGCCAGCTCCGGGACAGGGGCGGGAGAGACCCAGTACTTC. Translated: CASSGTGAGETQYF.

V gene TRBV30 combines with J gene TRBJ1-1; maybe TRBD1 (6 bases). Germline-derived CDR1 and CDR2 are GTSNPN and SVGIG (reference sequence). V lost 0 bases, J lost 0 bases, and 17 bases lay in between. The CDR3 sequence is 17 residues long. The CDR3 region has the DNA TGTGCCTGGAGTGTTTCGGGGGGCGGATTTATGAACACTGAAGCTTTCTTT. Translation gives CAWSVSGGGFMNTEAFF.

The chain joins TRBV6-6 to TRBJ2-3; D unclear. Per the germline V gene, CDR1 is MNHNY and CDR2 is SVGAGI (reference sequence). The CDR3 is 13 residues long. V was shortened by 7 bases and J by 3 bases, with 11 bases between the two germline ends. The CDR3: CASISPATDTQYF. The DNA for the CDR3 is TGTGCCAGCATCAGTCCGGCGACAGATACGCAGTATTTT.

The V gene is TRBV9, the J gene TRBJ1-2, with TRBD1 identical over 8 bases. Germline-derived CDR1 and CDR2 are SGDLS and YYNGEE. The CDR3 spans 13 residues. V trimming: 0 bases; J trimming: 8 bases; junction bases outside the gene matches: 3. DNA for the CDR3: TGTGCCAGCAGCGTAGGACAGGGGATCGGCTACACCTTC. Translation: CASSVGQGIGYTF.

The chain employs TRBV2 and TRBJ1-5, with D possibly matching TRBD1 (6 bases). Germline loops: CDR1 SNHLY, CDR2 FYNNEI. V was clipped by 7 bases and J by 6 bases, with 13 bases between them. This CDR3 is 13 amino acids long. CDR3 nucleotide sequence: TGTGCCAGCAACGAGGGGGACCCTCAGCCCCAGCATTTT. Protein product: CASNEGDPQPQHF.

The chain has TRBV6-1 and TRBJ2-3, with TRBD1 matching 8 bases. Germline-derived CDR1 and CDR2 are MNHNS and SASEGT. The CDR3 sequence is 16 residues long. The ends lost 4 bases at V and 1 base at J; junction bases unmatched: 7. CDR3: CASSGDRRRGTDTQYF. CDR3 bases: TGTGCCAGCAGTGGGGACAGGCGGCGAGGCACAGATACGCAGTATTTT.

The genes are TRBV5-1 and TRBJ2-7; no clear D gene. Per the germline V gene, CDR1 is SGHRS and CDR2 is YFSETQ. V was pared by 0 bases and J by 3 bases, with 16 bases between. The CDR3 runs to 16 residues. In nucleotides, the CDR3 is TGCGCCAGCAGCTTGGAGCTCAGCACCCCCCTCTACGAGCAGTACTTC. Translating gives CASSLELSTPLYEQYF.

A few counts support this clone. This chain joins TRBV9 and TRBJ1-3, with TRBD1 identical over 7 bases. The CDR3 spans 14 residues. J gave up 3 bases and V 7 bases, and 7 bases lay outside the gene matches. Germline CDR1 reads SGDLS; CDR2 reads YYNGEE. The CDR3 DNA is TGTGCCAGCGGAAAGGGGGCGTATGGAAACACCATATATTTT. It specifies CASGKGAYGNTIYF.

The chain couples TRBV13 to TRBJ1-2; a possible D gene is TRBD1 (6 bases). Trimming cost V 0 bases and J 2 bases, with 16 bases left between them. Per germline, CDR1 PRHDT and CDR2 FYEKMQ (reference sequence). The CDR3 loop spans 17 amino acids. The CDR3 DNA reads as TGTGCCAGCAGCTTAGGCCTTATGGGGGCGCAGAACTATGGCTACACCTTC. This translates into CASSLGLMGAQNYGYTF.

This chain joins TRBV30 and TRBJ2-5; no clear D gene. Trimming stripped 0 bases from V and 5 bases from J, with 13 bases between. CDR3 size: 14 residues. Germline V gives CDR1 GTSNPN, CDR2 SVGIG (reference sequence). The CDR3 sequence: CAWSVVGFTETQYF. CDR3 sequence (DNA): TGTGCCTGGAGTGTCGTAGGATTCACGGAGACCCAGTACTTC.

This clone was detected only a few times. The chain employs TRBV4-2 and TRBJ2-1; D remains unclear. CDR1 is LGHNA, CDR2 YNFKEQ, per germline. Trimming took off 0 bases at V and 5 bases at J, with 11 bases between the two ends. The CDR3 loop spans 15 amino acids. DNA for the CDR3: TGTGCCAGCAGCCAAGATTCCCGGCGGAACAATGAGCAGTTCTTC. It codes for CASSQDSRRNNEQFF.

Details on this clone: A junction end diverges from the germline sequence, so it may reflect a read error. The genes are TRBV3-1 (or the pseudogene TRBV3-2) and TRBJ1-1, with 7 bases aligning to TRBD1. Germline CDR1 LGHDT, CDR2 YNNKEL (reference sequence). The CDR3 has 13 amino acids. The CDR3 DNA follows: TGTGCCAGCAGCCAAGGAAAGTTGACAGGGCGCCTATTT. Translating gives CASSQGKLTGRLF.

Here the CDR3 reads CASSENSFINYGYTF. Here the CDR3 DNA reads TGTGCCAGCAGTGAAAACAGTTTTATTAACTATGGCTACACCTTC. The rearrangement links TRBV2 to TRBJ1-2, with unresolved D. V shed 2 bases and J shed 1 base, with 11 bases lying between them. Germline loops: CDR1 SNHLY, CDR2 FYNNEI. The CDR3 runs to 15 residues.

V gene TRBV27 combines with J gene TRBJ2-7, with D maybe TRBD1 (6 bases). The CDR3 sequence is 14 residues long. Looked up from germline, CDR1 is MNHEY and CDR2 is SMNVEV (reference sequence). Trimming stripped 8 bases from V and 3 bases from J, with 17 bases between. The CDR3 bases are TGTGCCAGCGGGCACCGGGACAAACTCTACGAGCAGTACTTC. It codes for CASGHRDKLYEQYF.

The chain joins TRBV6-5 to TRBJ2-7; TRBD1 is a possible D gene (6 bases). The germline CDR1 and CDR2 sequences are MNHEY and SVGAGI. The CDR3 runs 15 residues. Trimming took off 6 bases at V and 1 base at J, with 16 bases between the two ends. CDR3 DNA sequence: TGTGCCAGCAGCAAAGGGGGAAAGCGGTCCTACGAGCAGTACTTC. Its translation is CASSKGGKRSYEQYF.

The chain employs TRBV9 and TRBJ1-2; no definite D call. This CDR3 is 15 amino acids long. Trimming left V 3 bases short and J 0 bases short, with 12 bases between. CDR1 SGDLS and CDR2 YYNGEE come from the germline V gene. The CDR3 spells CASSATQSPNYGYTF. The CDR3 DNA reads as TGTGCCAGCAGCGCTACACAAAGTCCTAACTATGGCTACACCTTC.

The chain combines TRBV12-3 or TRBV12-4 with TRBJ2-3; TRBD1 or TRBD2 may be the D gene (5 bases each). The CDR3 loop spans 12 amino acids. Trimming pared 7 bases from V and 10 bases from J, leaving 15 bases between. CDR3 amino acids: CASTRDEGPQYF. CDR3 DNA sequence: TGTGCCAGCACCAGGGACGAAGGTCCGCAGTATTTT.

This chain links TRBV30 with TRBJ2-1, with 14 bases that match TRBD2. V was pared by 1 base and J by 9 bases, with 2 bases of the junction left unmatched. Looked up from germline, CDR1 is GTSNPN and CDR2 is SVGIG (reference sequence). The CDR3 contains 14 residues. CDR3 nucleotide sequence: TGTGCCTGGAGTGACGGACTAGCGGGGGGTGAGCAGTTCTTC. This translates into CAWSDGLAGGEQFF.

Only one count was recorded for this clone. In DNA, the CDR3 is TGTGCCAGCAGCTCCTTAGCGACGGGGGGATACAATGAGCAGTTCTTC. Its protein is CASSSLATGGYNEQFF. This chain uses TRBV7-3 with TRBJ2-1; 7 bases align to TRBD2. After removal of 4 bases from V and 4 bases from J, the junction contained 10 bases not matched to a gene. The germline gives CDR1 SGHTA, CDR2 FQGTGA. The length of the CDR3 is 16 residues. The whole variable domain, filled in from reference TRBV7-3 and TRBJ2-1, reads GAGVSQTPSNKVTEKGKYVELRCDPISGHTALYWYRQSLGQGPEFLIYFQGTGAADDSGLPNDRFFAVRPEGSVSTLKIQRTERGDSAVYLCASSSLATGGYNEQFFGPGTRLTVL.

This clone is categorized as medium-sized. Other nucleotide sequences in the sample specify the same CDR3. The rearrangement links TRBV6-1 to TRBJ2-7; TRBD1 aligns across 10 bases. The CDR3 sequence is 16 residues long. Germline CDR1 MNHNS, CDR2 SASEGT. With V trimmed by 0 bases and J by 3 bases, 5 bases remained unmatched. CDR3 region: CASSEAVGQGLYEQYF. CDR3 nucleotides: TGTGCCAGCAGTGAAGCCGTGGGACAGGGGCTCTACGAGCAGTACTTC.

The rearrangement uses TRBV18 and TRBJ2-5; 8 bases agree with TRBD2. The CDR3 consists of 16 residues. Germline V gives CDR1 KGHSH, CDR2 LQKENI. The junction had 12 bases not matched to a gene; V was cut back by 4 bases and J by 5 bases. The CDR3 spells CASSLTEGLARETQYF. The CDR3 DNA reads TGTGCCAGCTCACTAACAGAAGGACTAGCCAGGGAGACCCAGTACTTC.

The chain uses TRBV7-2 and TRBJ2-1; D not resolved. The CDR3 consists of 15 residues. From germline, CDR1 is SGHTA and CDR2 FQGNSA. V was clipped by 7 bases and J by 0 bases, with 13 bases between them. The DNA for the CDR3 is TGTGCCAGCACCTACTACGGTAGCTCCTACAATGAGCAGTTCTTC. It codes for CASTYYGSSYNEQFF.

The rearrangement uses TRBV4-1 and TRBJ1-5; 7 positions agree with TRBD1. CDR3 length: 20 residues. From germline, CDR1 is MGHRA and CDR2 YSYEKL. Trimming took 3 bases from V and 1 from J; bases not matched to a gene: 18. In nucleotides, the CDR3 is TGCGCCAGCAGCCATGACTTCACACCAGGGACAGCTCTAAGCAATCAGCCCCAGCATTTT. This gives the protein CASSHDFTPGTALSNQPQHF.

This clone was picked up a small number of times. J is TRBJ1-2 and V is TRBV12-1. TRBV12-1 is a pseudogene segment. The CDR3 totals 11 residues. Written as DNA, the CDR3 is TGTGCCAGCAGCTTTCTTGGTGACTACACCTTC. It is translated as CASSFLGDYTF.

The CDR3 sequence is CASSGGTGRWEQYF. The DNA of the CDR3 is TGTGCCAGCAGCGGGGGGACAGGGAGATGGGAGCAGTACTTC. The gene calls are TRBV5-4 and TRBJ2-7; 9 bases fit TRBD1. V lost 4 bases to trimming and J lost 7 bases; unmatched junction nucleotides: 9. The CDR3 sequence is 14 residues long. From germline, CDR1 is SGHNT and CDR2 YYREEE (reference sequence).

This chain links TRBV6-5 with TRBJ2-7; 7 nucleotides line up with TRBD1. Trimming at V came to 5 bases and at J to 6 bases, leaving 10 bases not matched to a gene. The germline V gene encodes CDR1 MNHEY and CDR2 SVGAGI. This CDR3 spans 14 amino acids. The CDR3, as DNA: TGTGCCAGCAGTAGACCGGGACAGACGGGCGAGCAGTACTTC. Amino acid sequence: CASSRPGQTGEQYF.

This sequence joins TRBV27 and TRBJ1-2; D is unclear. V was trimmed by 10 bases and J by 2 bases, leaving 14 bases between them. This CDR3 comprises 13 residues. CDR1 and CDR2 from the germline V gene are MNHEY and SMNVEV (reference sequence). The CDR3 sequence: CATRERLNYGYTF. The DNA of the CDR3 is TGTGCCACCAGAGAGAGGTTAAACTATGGCTACACCTTC.

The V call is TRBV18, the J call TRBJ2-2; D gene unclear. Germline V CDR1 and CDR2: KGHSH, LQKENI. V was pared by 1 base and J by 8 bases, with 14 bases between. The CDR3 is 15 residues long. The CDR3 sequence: CASSPLGHSKGELFF. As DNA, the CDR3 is TGTGCCAGCTCACCACTTGGGCACTCGAAGGGGGAGCTGTTTTTT.

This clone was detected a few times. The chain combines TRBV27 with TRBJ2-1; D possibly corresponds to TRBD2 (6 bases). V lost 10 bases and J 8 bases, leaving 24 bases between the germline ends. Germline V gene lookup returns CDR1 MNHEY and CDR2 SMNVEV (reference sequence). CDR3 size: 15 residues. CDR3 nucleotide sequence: TGTGCCACTAGCGAATCAGGGATACCAATCTATGAGCAGTTCTTC. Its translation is CATSESGIPIYEQFF.

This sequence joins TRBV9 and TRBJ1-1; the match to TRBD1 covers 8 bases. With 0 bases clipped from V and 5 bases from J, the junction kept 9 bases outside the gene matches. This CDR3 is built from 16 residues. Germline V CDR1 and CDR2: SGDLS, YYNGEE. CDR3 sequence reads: CASSVGSGRGLTEAFF. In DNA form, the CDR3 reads TGTGCCAGCAGCGTAGGGAGCGGCAGGGGGCTAACTGAAGCTTTCTTT.

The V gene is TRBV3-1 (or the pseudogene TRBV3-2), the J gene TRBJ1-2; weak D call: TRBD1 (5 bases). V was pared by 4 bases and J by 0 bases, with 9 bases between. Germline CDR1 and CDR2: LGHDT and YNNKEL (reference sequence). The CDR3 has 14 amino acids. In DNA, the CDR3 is TGTGCCAGCAGCCCGACAGCGACTAACTATGGCTACACCTTC. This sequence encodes CASSPTATNYGYTF.